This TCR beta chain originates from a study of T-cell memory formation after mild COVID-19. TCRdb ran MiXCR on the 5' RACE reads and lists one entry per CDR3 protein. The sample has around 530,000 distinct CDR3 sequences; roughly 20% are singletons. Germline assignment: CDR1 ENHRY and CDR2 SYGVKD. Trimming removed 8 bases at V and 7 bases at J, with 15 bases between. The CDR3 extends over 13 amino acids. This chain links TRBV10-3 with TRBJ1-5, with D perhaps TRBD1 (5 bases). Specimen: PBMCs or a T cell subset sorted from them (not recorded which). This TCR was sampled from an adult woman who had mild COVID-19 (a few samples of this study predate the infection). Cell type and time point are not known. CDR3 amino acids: CAIGRVVRQPQHF. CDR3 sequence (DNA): TGTGCCATCGGCAGGGTAGTTAGACAGCCCCAGCATTTT.